This T cell receptor (beta chain) was obtained from a study of spatial heterogeneity in lung cancer. TCRdb reanalysed the 5' RACE reads using MiXCR and keeps one entry per CDR3 protein. This table holds about 20,000 distinct CDR3 sequences, approximately 8.5% found once. This clonotype came up a few times. The germline V gene has CDR1 MNHEY and CDR2 SVGAGI. Trimming stripped 5 bases from V and 3 bases from J, with 17 bases between. This CDR3 contains 15 residues. Regarding time point: blood at routine non-recurrence follow-up after resection. The input for sequencing was PBMCs, taken at follow-up. This receptor was taken from a male donor with early-stage non-small cell lung cancer. The chain has TRBV6-5 and TRBJ2-7, with D possibly being TRBD1 (7 bases). CDR3 region: CASSPSGGTDYEQYF. In DNA form, the CDR3 reads TGTGCCAGCAGTCCTAGTGGGGGGACAGACTACGAGCAGTACTTC.